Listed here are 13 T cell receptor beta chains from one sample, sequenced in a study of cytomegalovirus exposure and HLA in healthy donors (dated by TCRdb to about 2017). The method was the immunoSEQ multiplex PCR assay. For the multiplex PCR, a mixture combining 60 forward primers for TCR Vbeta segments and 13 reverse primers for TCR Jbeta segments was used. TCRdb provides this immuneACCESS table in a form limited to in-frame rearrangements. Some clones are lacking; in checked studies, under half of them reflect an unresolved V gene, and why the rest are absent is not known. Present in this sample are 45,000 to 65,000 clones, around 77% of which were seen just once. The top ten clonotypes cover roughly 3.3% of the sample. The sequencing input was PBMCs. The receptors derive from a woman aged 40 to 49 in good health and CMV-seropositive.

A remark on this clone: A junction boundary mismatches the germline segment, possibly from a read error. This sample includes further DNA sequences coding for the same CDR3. The CDR3, as DNA: TGTGCCAGCAGCTTAGTCGGCAGGGGGCAATTCTCTGGGGCCAACGTCCTGACCTTC. Its protein product is CASSLVGRGQFSGANVLTF. J is TRBJ2-6 and V is TRBV11-2; 8 nucleotides agree with TRBD1. Germline V lookup: CDR1 SGHAT, CDR2 FQNNGV. This CDR3 contains 19 residues.

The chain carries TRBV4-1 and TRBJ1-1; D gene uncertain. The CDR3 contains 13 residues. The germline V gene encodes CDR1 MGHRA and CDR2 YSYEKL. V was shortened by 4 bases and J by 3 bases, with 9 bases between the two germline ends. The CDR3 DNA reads TGCGCCAGCAGCCGAGGCACCTACACTGAAGCTTTCTTT. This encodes CASSRGTYTEAFF.

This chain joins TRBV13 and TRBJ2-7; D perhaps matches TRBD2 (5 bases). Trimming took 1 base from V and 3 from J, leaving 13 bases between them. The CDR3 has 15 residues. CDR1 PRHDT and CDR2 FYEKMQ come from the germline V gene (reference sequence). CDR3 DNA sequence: TGTGCCAGCAGCTTAGTTGCAGAGGGTGACTACGAGCAGTACTTC. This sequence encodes CASSLVAEGDYEQYF.

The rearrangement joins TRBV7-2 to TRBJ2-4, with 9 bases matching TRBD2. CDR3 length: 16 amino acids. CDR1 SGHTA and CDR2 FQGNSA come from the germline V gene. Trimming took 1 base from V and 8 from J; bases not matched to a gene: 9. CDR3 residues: CASSLGDSGGWYIQYF. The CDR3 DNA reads TGTGCCAGCAGCTTAGGGGACAGCGGGGGGTGGTACATTCAGTACTTC.

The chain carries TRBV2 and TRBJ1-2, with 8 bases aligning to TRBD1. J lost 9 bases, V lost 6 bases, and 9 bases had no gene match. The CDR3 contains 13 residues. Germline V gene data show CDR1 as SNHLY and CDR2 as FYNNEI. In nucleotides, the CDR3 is TGTGCCAGCAGGGAGACAGGGGTGTTTAGCTACACCTTC. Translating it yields CASRETGVFSYTF.

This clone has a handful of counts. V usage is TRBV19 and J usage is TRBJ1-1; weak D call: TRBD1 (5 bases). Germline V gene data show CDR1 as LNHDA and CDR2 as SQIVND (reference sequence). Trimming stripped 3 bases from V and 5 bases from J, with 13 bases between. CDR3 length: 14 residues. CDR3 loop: CASSMGPPLTEAFF. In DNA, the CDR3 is TGTGCCAGTAGTATGGGGCCCCCCTTGACTGAAGCTTTCTTT.

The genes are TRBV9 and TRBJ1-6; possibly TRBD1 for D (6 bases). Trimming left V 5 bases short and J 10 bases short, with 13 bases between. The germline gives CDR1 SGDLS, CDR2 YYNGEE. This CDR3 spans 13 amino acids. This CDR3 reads CASSQQGNSPLHF. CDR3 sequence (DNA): TGTGCCAGCAGTCAACAGGGAAACTCACCCCTCCACTTT.

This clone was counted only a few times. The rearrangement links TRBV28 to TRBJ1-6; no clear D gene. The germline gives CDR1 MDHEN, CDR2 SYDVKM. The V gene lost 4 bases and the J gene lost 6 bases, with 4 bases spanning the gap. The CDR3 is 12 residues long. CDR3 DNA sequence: TGTGCCAGCAGTTATAGTAATTCACCCCTCCACTTT. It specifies CASSYSNSPLHF.

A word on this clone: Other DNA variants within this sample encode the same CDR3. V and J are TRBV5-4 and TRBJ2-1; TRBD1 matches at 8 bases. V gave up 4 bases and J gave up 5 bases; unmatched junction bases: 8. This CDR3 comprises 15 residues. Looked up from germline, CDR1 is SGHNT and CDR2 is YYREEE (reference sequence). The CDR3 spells CASSIDRGLHNEQFF. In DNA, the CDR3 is TGTGCCAGCAGCATAGACAGGGGTCTCCACAATGAGCAGTTCTTC.

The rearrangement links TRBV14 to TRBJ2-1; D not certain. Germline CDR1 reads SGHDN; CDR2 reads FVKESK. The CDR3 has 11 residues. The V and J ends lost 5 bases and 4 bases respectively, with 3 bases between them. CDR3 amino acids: CASSLYNEQFF. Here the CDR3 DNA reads TGTGCCAGCAGCTTATACAATGAGCAGTTCTTC.

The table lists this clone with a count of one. The CDR3 loop reads CASSLTPRAGTQYF. The CDR3 DNA reads TGTGCCAGCAGCTTAACCCCCCGGGCGGGTACGCAGTATTTT. The rearrangement joins TRBV7-2 to TRBJ2-3; perhaps TRBD2 as D (5 bases). The length of the CDR3 is 14 residues. The V end was cut by 2 bases, the J end by 8 bases, with 14 bases between. CDR1 and CDR2 from the germline V gene are SGHTA and FQGNSA.

Here the CDR3 DNA reads TGTGCCAGCAGATCGACAGCCCTGAACACTGAAGCTTTCTTT. Its translation is CASRSTALNTEAFF. The rearrangement joins TRBV6-5 to TRBJ1-1, with D tentatively TRBD1 (5 bases). Trimming took off 6 bases at V and 0 bases at J, with 11 bases between the two ends. This CDR3 contains 14 residues. Germline lookup yields CDR1 MNHEY and CDR2 SVGAGI.

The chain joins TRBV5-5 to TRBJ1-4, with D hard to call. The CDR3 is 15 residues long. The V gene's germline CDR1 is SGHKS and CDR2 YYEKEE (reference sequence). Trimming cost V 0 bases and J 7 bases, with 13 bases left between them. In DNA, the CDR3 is TGTGCCAGCAGCTTGGCCCCGAGGGCGGGTGAAAAACTGTTTTTT. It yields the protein CASSLAPRAGEKLFF.